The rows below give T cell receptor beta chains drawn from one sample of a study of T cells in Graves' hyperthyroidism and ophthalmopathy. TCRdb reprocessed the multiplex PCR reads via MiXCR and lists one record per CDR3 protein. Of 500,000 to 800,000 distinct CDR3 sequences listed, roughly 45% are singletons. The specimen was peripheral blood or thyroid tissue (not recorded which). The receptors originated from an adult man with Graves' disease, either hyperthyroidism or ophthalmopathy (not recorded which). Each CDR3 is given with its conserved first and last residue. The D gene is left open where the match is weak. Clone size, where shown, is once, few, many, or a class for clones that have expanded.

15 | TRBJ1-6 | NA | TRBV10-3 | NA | CAISTPGGYNSPLHF | TGTGCCATCAGTACCCCCGGCGGGTATAATTCACCCCTCCACTTT
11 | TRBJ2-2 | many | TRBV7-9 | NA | CATRGSGELFF | TGTGCCACCCGCGGCTCCGGGGAGCTGTTTTTT
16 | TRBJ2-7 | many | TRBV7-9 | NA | CASSQTGIYGGYEQYF | TGTGCCAGCAGCCAAACGGGCATCTACGGGGGATACGAGCAGTACTTC
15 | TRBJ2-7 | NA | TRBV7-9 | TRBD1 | CASSSPTGSSYEQYF | TGTGCCAGCAGCTCACCGACAGGGAGCTCCTACGAGCAGTACTTC
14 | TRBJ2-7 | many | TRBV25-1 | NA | CASSAQDMGHEQYF | TGTGCCAGCAGTGCTCAGGACATGGGCCACGAGCAGTACTTC
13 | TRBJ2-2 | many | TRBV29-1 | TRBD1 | CSVQDRGRGELFF | TGCAGCGTGCAGGACAGGGGTCGCGGGGAGCTGTTTTTT
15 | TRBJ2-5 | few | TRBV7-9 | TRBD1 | CASSFRDRGGETQYF | TGTGCCAGCAGCTTCCGGGACAGGGGGGGAGAGACCCAGTACTTC
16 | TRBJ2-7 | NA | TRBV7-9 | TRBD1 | CASSLQPGQGQFEQYF | TGTGCCAGCTCACTTCAGCCGGGACAGGGACAATTCGAGCAGTACTTC
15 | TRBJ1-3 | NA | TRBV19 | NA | CASSMDAFSGNTIYF | TGTGCCAGTAGTATGGACGCATTCTCTGGAAACACCATATATTTT
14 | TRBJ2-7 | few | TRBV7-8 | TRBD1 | CASSLDRAAYEQYF | TGTGCCAGCAGCCTCGACAGGGCGGCCTACGAGCAGTACTTC
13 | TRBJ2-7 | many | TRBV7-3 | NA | CASSLQGPSEQYF | TGTGCCAGCAGCTTACAGGGGCCCAGCGAGCAGTACTTC
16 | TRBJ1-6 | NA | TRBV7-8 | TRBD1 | CASSLATGGGTSPLHF | TGTGCCAGCAGCTTAGCGACAGGGGGGGGAACTTCACCCCTCCACTTT
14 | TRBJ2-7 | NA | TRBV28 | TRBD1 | CASSQGQGAREQYF | TGTGCCAGCAGCCAGGGACAGGGGGCGCGTGAGCAGTACTTC
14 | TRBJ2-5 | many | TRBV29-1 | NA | CSASSGAIQETQYF | TGCAGCGCGTCCTCGGGCGCGATCCAAGAGACCCAGTACTTC
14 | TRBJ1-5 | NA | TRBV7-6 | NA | CASSLAGDGEPQHF | TGTGCCAGCAGCTTAGCAGGGGATGGTGAGCCCCAGCATTTT
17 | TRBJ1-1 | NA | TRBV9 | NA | CASSAVSLGLGNTEAFF | TGTGCCAGCAGCGCCGTATCTCTTGGCCTGGGGAACACTGAAGCTTTCTTT
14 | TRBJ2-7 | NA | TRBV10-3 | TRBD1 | CAIIGTGVSGEQYF | TGTGCCATCATAGGGACAGGGGTATCTGGCGAGCAGTACTTC
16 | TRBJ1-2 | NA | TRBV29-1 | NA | CSVEEPEGRGSWGYTF | TGCAGCGTTGAAGAACCTGAGGGGCGAGGGTCTTGGGGCTACACCTTC
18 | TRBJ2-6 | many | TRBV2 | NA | CASFALPGRNSGANVLTF | TGTGCCAGCTTTGCCCTCCCCGGACGGAACTCTGGGGCCAACGTCCTGACTTTC
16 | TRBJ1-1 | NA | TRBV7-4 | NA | CASSLAPGRGNTEAFF | TGTGCCAGCAGCTTAGCTCCTGGGCGGGGGAACACTGAAGCTTTCTTT
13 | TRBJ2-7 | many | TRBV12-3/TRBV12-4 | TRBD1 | CASTPGTGDEQYF | TGTGCCAGCACTCCAGGGACAGGGGACGAGCAGTACTTC
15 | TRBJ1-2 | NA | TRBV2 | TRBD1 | CASSPRTGANYGYTF | TGTGCCAGCAGTCCTAGGACAGGGGCTAACTATGGCTACACCTTC
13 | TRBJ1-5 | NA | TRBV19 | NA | CASRKSADQPQHF | TGTGCCAGCCGGAAGTCTGCCGATCAGCCCCAGCATTTT
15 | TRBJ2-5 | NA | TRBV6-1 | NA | CASNKRPGGGETQYF | TGTGCCAGCAATAAACGACCCGGAGGGGGGGAGACCCAGTACTTC
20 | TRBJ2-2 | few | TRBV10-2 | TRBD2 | CASSEKGLAGPHFNTGELFF | TGCGCCAGCAGTGAGAAAGGACTAGCGGGTCCACATTTCAACACCGGGGAGCTGTTTTTT
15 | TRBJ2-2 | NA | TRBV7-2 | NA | CASSLASLTTGGLFF | TGTGCCAGCAGCTTGGCTAGCCTGACCACCGGGGGGCTGTTTTTT
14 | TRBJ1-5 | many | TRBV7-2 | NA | CASSLGHAGQPQHF | TGTGCCAGCAGCTTGGGCCATGCTGGTCAGCCCCAGCATTTT
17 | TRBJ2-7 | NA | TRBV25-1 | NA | CASSAAQVAGGLGEQYF | TGTGCCAGCAGTGCGGCCCAGGTCGCCGGGGGCCTCGGGGAGCAGTACTTC
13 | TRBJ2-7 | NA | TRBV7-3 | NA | CASSPFVGYEQYF | TGTGCCAGCAGCCCGTTTGTCGGCTACGAGCAGTACTTC
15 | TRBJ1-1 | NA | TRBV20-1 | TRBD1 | CSARTGQAWNTEAFF | TGCAGTGCTAGGACGGGACAGGCCTGGAACACTGAAGCTTTCTTT
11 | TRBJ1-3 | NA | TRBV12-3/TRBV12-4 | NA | CASRLVDTIYF | TGTGCCAGCAGATTGGTGGACACCATATATTTT
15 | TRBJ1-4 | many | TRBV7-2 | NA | CASSLYRRGTEKLFF | TGTGCCAGCAGCTTATATCGGCGGGGGACTGAAAAACTGTTTTTT
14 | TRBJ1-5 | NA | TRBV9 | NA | CASSAGVEGQPQHF | TGTGCCAGCAGCGCAGGGGTAGAGGGTCAGCCCCAGCATTTT
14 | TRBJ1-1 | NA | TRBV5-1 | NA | CASRLDLMNTEAFF | TGCGCCAGCAGGTTAGACCTCATGAACACTGAAGCTTTCTTT
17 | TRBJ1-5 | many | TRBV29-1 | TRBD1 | CSVLLPGGQDSNQPQHF | TGCAGCGTTCTCCTCCCAGGGGGCCAGGATAGCAATCAGCCCCAGCATTTT
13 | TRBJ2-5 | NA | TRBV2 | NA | CASSDNMKETQYF | TGTGCCAGCAGCGATAATATGAAGGAGACCCAGTACTTC